The TCR beta chain under discussion was sequenced for a study of blood T cell repertoires in COVID-19. This CDR3 is 17 amino acids long. Trimming pared 1 base from V and 4 bases from J, leaving 18 bases between. Germline assignment: CDR1 SGDLS and CDR2 YYNGEE. In the authors' methods: Amplification of reference gene primers provided the estimated nucleated cell counts. Libraries were prepared by immunoSEQ multiplex PCR; TCRdb keeps only in-frame clonotypes and omits some of them. The V and J calls and clone size come from that table; D and trimming were worked out from the DNA. The table records more than 95,000 clones, roughly 88% of them present only once.

Sequencing was carried out using peripheral blood. The chain recombines TRBV9 with TRBJ1-3, with D perhaps matching TRBD1 (6 bases). The source of this sequence is a man aged 45-60 years with acute or convalescent COVID-19. The CDR3 coding sequence is TGTGCCAGCAGCGTATCCCTCTCCCAGGGGAACGGAAACACCATATATTTT. Protein: CASSVSLSQGNGNTIYF.